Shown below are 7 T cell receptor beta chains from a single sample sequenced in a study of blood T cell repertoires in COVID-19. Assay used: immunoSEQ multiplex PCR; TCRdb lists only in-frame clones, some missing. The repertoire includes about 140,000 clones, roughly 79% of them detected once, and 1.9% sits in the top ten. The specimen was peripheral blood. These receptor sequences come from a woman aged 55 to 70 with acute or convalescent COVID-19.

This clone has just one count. The CDR3 spells CAILGGDSYEQYF. The CDR3 nucleotides are TGTGCCATCTTGGGGGGGGACTCCTACGAGCAGTACTTC. The chain recombines TRBV10-3 with TRBJ2-7, with TRBD2 matching over 7 bases. This CDR3 is built from 13 residues. The J segment lost 0 bases and the V segment lost 8 bases, leaving 4 bases of the junction unmatched. Germline loops: CDR1 ENHRY, CDR2 SYGVKD.

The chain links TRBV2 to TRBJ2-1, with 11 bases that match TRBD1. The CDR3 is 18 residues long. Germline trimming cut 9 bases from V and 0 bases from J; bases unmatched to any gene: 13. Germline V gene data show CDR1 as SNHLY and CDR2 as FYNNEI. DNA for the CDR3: TGTGCCAGTTGGGGAGGGACAGGGGGTTCCAGCTCCTACAATGAGCAGTTCTTC. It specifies CASWGGTGGSSSYNEQFF.

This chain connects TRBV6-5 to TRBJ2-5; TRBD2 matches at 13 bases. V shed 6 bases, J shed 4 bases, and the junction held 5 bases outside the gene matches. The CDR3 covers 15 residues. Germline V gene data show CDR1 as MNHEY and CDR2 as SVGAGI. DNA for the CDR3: TGTGCCAGCAGCCGGACTAGCGGGAGAGGAGAGACCCAGTACTTC. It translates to CASSRTSGRGETQYF.

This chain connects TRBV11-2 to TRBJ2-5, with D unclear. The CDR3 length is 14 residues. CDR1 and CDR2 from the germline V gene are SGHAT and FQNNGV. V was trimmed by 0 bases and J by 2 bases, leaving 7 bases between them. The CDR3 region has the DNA TGTGCCAGCAGCTTAGATCCCAGTCAAGAGACCCAGTACTTC. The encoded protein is CASSLDPSQETQYF.

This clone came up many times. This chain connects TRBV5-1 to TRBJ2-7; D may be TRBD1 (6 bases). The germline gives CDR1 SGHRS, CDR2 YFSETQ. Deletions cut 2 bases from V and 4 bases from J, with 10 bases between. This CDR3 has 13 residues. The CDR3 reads CASSLEQGYEQYF. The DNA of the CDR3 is TGCGCCAGCAGCTTAGAACAGGGTTACGAGCAGTACTTC. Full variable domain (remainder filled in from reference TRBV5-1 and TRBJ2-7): KAGVTQTPRYLIKTRGQQVTLSCSPISGHRSVSWYQQTPGQGLQFLFEYFSETQRNKGNFPGRFSGRQFSNSRSEMNVSTLELGDSALYLCASSLEQGYEQYFGPGTRLTVT.

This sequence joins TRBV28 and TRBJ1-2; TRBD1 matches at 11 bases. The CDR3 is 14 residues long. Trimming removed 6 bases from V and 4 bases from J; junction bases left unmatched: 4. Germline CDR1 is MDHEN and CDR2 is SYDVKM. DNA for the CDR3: TGTGCCAGCAGCGGACAGGGGGCTGTCTATGGCTACACCTTC. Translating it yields CASSGQGAVYGYTF.

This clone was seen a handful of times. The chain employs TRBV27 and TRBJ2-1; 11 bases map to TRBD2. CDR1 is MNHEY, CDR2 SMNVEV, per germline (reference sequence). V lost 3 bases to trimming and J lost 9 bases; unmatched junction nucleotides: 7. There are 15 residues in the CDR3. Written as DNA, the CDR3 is TGTGCCAGCAGTTTGGTAGCGGGAGGGGGAATTGAGCAGTTCTTC. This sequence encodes CASSLVAGGGIEQFF.